This note documents a single T cell receptor beta chain sequence. Its antigen is still unknown. One end of the junction is discordant with germline, which a read error may explain. The CDR3 has 14 amino acids. CDR1 and CDR2 (germline): WNHNN, SYGVQD (reference sequence). Via MiXCR, TCRdb re-called the 5' RACE reads, giving one row per CDR3 protein. Seen here are tens of thousands of distinct CDR3 sequences, over 6% observed once, and the top ten hold about 0.57%. CD4+ or CD8+ T cells, about 950,000 per library, were used for sorted libraries. This record comes from a study of neurological immune-mediated disorders. Overall study results and limits: Sharing of CDR3 amino acid sequences among expanded clones across subjects was absent, suggesting private repertoires in all groups.

This clonotype was sampled from a woman aged 40 to 50 in good health. The chain links TRBV10-1 to TRBJ2-3; TRBD2 agrees at 13 bases. Sequencing used CD4+ T cells from blood. CDR3 residues: CASSPGLAGDMQYF. The DNA for the CDR3 is TGCGCCAGCAGTCCTGGACTAGCGGGAGATATGCAGTATTTT.